A selection of T cell receptor beta chains follows, all from one sample in a study of cytomegalovirus exposure and HLA in healthy donors. Here immunoSEQ multiplex PCR was the method, and the copy in TCRdb shows in-frame clones only, minus some. Of some 140,000 clones in the sample, 80% are singletons; the top ten hold about 2.2%. Sequenced sample: PBMCs. The source of these receptors is a man aged 25 to 45 in good health and CMV-seronegative. The CDR3 runs from the conserved cysteine through the conserved F or W. Each record gives: clone size, J gene, V gene, D gene, CDR3 protein, CDR3 DNA. The D gene is left open where the match is weak. Where a row states a size, it is once, few, many or the class of an expanded clone; other rows omit it.

>few|TRBJ2-3|TRBV7-9|TRBD2
CASSLLGTSGSDTQYF
TGTGCCAGCAGCTTATTAGGGACTAGCGGTTCCGATACGCAGTATTTT
>NA|TRBJ1-1|TRBV28|NA
CASSLTPWRTEAFF
TGTGCCAGCAGTTTAACCCCCTGGAGGACTGAAGCTTTCTTT
>NA|TRBJ1-6|TRBV6-5|NA
CASSQGQNSPLHF
TGTGCCAGCAGCCAAGGACAGAATTCACCCCTCCACTTT
>NA|TRBJ2-5|TRBV5-6|TRBD2
CASSLGLAGVLETQYF
TGTGCCAGCAGCTTGGGGCTAGCGGGGGTCCTTGAGACCCAGTACTTC
>NA|TRBJ2-3|TRBV19|TRBD2
CASSRTSSTDTQYF
TGTGCCAGTAGTAGGACTAGCAGCACAGATACGCAGTATTTT
>NA|TRBJ2-5|TRBV28|TRBD2
CASSLRASGRRVTQYF
TGTGCCAGCAGTTTAAGGGCTAGCGGGAGGAGGGTGACCCAGTACTTC
>few|TRBJ1-1|TRBV6-1|NA
CASSAQDAGGTEAFF
TGTGCCAGCAGTGCCCAAGATGCGGGTGGCACTGAAGCTTTCTTT
>NA|TRBJ2-5|TRBV9|NA
CASSVERAAGETQYF
TGTGCCAGCAGCGTGGAGAGGGCCGCCGGGGAGACCCAGTACTTC
>once|TRBJ1-2|TRBV5-6|TRBD1
CASSPTRTGNYGYTF
TGTGCCAGCAGCCCGACTAGGACAGGAAATTATGGCTACACCTTC
>NA|TRBJ2-3|TRBV6-1|NA
CASSEIWLAVSTDTQYF
TGTGCCAGCAGTGAAATTTGGCTAGCAGTTAGCACAGATACGCAGTATTTT
>NA|TRBJ2-1|TRBV18|TRBD2
CASSGLAVENEQFF
TGTGCCAGCTCTGGCCTAGCGGTGGAGAATGAGCAGTTCTTC
>NA|TRBJ1-2|TRBV10-3|NA
CAISELGGEGYGYTF
TGTGCCATCAGTGAGCTAGGCGGGGAGGGCTATGGCTACACCTTC
>NA|TRBJ2-1|TRBV5-1|TRBD2
CASSHGLAGDNEQFF
TGCGCCAGCAGCCATGGACTAGCGGGGGACAATGAGCAGTTCTTC
>NA|TRBJ2-5|TRBV2|NA
CASDLWAGETQYF
TGTGCCAGCGATCTTTGGGCAGGGGAGACCCAGTACTTC
>once|TRBJ2-7|TRBV29-1|TRBD2
CSVPALAGGNYEQYF
TGCAGCGTCCCAGCTCTAGCGGGAGGGAACTACGAGCAGTACTTC
>NA|TRBJ1-3|TRBV2|NA
CATIHRVSSGNTIYF
TGTGCCACTATTCACAGGGTGAGCTCTGGAAACACCATATATTTT
>NA|TRBJ2-7|TRBV4-3|TRBD2
CASSQSPTSVAGGVYEQYF
TGCGCCAGCAGCCAGAGCCCGACCTCCGTAGCGGGAGGTGTCTACGAGCAGTACTTC
>NA|TRBJ2-2|TRBV12-5|TRBD1
CASGIDRGYYNTGELFF
TGTGCTAGTGGTATCGACAGGGGGTATTACAACACCGGGGAGCTGTTTTTT
>NA|TRBJ1-4|TRBV4-1|NA
CASSQGGREKLFF
TGCGCCAGCAGCCAAGGAGGTCGTGAAAAACTGTTTTTT
>few|TRBJ1-1|TRBV28|NA
CASITGYTEAFF
TGTGCCAGCATCACAGGGTACACTGAAGCTTTCTTT
>NA|TRBJ1-3|TRBV19|TRBD1
CASTTGAPGNTIYF
TGTGCCAGTACAACAGGGGCCCCTGGAAACACCATATATTTT
>once|TRBJ2-3|TRBV7-2|TRBD1
CASSLSPTGGGDTQYF
TGTGCCAGCAGCTTATCTCCGACAGGGGGCGGGGATACGCAGTATTTT
>NA|TRBJ2-1|TRBV28|NA
CASSLWAGEQFF
TGTGCCAGCAGTCTCTGGGCGGGGGAGCAGTTCTTC
>NA|TRBJ1-6|TRBV2|TRBD1
CASSEGQVKNSPLHF
TGTGCCAGCAGCGAGGGACAGGTGAAGAATTCACCCCTCCACTTT
>once|TRBJ2-1|TRBV6-1|NA
CASTSVLYNEQFF
TGTGCCAGCACCTCAGTCTTGTACAATGAGCAGTTCTTC
>once|TRBJ2-2|TRBV6-1|TRBD2
CASSGYSGSTGELFF
TGTGCCAGCAGTGGGTATAGCGGGAGTACCGGGGAGCTGTTTTTT
>NA|TRBJ2-1|TRBV27|NA
CASSFWGQLGNEQFF
TGTGCCAGCAGTTTCTGGGGGCAGCTGGGAAATGAGCAGTTCTTC
>NA|TRBJ1-4|TRBV5-1|TRBD1
CASSPAGTGTEKLFF
TGCGCCAGCAGCCCAGCCGGGACAGGGACTGAAAAACTGTTTTTT
>NA|TRBJ2-7|TRBV9|TRBD2
CASSWTSGIADEQYF
TGTGCCAGCAGCTGGACTAGCGGGATCGCCGACGAGCAGTACTTC
>once|TRBJ2-5|TRBV4-1|TRBD2
CASSQEWAAGAGETQYF
TGCGCCAGCAGCCAAGAATGGGCAGCGGGAGCTGGAGAGACCCAGTACTTC
>NA|TRBJ2-7|TRBV15|NA
CATSRDLGSSYEQYF
TGTGCCACCAGCAGAGACCTCGGGTCTTCCTACGAGCAGTACTTC
>once|TRBJ2-1|TRBV7-9|TRBD2
CASSWGLAEDEQFF
TGTGCCAGCAGCTGGGGACTAGCGGAAGACGAGCAGTTCTTC
>NA|TRBJ1-3|TRBV2|NA
CASSQGRVGAFGNTIYF
TGTGCCAGCAGCCAAGGCCGAGTGGGGGCGTTTGGAAACACCATATATTTT
>NA|TRBJ2-1|TRBV7-8|NA
CASSPRHISYNEQFF
TGTGCCAGCAGCCCGCGGCACATCTCCTACAATGAGCAGTTCTTC
>NA|TRBJ1-2|TRBV27|NA
CATQPRSWGVGNHGYTF
TGTGCCACACAACCAAGGAGTTGGGGTGTCGGGAACCATGGCTACACCTTC
>NA|TRBJ1-1|TRBV30|NA
CAWRTWEDTEAFF
TGTGCCTGGCGGACCTGGGAGGACACTGAAGCTTTCTTT
>few|TRBJ2-3|TRBV7-9|TRBD2
CASSLLGEGTDTQYF
TGTGCCAGCAGCCTCCTAGGGGAGGGGACAGATACGCAGTATTTT
>few|TRBJ1-2|TRBV6-4|TRBD1
CASSDWNRGQHHGYTF
TGTGCCAGCAGTGACTGGAATAGGGGACAGCATCATGGCTACACCTTC
>few|TRBJ1-1|TRBV5-4|NA
CASSFNPGAPEAFF
TGTGCCAGCAGCTTTAATCCAGGGGCCCCTGAAGCTTTCTTT
>NA|TRBJ2-7|TRBV6-1|NA
CASSDPGTSYEQYF
TGTGCCAGCAGCGACCCGGGTACGTCCTACGAGCAGTACTTC
>NA|TRBJ1-2|TRBV5-1|TRBD1
CASSTQTGTDYGYTF
TGCGCCAGCAGTACACAGACAGGGACGGACTATGGCTACACCTTC
>NA|TRBJ2-6|TRBV5-5|NA
CASSFEAGSSGANVLTF
TGTGCCAGCAGCTTTGAGGCCGGATCCTCTGGGGCCAACGTCCTGACTTTC
>NA|TRBJ2-5|TRBV7-8|NA
CASSPRETQYF
TGTGCCAGCAGCCCCCGAGAGACCCAGTACTTC
>NA|TRBJ2-7|TRBV6-5|NA
CASSFRDTSYEQYF
TGTGCCAGCAGTTTCCGGGACACCTCCTACGAGCAGTACTTC
>few|TRBJ1-1|TRBV10-3|NA
CAISGTEHTEAFF
TGTGCCATCAGTGGGACTGAGCACACTGAAGCTTTCTTT
>NA|TRBJ2-7|TRBV7-9|TRBD2
CASSLGSGSYEQYF
TGTGCCAGCAGCTTGGGTAGCGGGAGTTACGAGCAGTACTTC
>NA|TRBJ1-2|TRBV5-6|NA
CASSSGTAYYTF
TGTGCCAGCAGCTCCGGGACTGCTTACTACACCTTC
>NA|TRBJ1-3|TRBV25-1|NA
CASSAGAGNTIYF
TGTGCCAGCAGTGCAGGGGCTGGAAACACCATATATTTT
>NA|TRBJ2-3|TRBV2|NA
CASSGSRDTDTQYF
TGTGCCAGCAGTGGCTCGAGGGACACAGATACGCAGTATTTT
>NA|TRBJ2-5|TRBV11-2|TRBD2
CASSLGGAPQETQYF
TGTGCCAGCAGCTTGGGAGGGGCCCCCCAAGAGACCCAGTACTTC
>NA|TRBJ2-2|TRBV7-9|NA
CASSLRNTGELFF
TGTGCCAGCAGCTTGCGGAACACCGGGGAGCTGTTTTTT
>few|TRBJ1-1|TRBV6-6|NA
CASSYPQWNTEAFF
TGTGCCAGCAGTTACCCCCAATGGAACACTGAAGCTTTCTTT
>NA|TRBJ2-3|TRBV6-4|NA
CASSEAQGTTQYF
TGTGCCAGCAGTGAGGCGCAGGGTACTACGCAGTATTTT